The 32 T cell receptor beta chains below all came from one sample that was sequenced in a study of blood T cell repertoires in COVID-19. Assay: immunoSEQ multiplex PCR; the TCRdb copy retains only in-frame clones and omits some. The table lists 250,000 or so clones, around 87% of them singletons, with approximately 7.2% in the top ten. Source material: peripheral blood. The receptors here all came from a woman between 70 and 85 years old with active or convalescent COVID-19.

The CDR3 DNA follows: TGTGCCACCAGTGATAATACAGTGAACACTGAAGCTTTCTTT. It yields the protein CATSDNTVNTEAFF. This rearrangement joins TRBV24-1 to TRBJ1-1; D remains ambiguous. V lost 3 bases and J lost 0, with 7 bases in between. The CDR3 covers 14 residues. Per germline, CDR1 KGHDR and CDR2 SFDVKD.

The J gene is TRBJ1-4, the V gene TRBV27, with D uncertain. The CDR3 is made up of 13 amino acids. CDR1 is MNHEY, CDR2 SMNVEV, per germline (reference sequence). The ends were cut back, 7 bases at V and 0 bases at J, with 6 bases in the middle. The CDR3: CASTGATNEKLFF. The CDR3 DNA reads TGTGCCAGCACGGGTGCAACTAATGAAAAACTGTTTTTT.

In DNA, the CDR3 is TGCGCCAGCAGCCAAGAGTGGGGAGACACTGAAGCTTTCTTT. Its translation: CASSQEWGDTEAFF. This sequence joins TRBV4-1 and TRBJ1-1; D is uncertain. Trimming removed 0 bases from V and 3 bases from J, with 8 bases in between. This CDR3 has 14 residues. CDR1 and CDR2 (germline): MGHRA, YSYEKL.

The chain links TRBV2 to TRBJ1-5; the D gene is possibly TRBD1 (6 bases). This CDR3 region has 13 residues. Per the germline V gene, CDR1 is SNHLY and CDR2 is FYNNEI. Between the trimmed V and J ends, which lost 6 bases and 5 bases, there was a span of 11 bases. This chain's CDR3 is CASRDSGDQPQHF. The CDR3 coding sequence is TGTGCCAGCAGGGACAGTGGGGATCAGCCCCAGCATTTT.

The chain combines TRBV4-2 with TRBJ2-1; 11 bases line up with TRBD2. V lost 4 bases, J lost 2 bases, and 7 bases stayed unmatched. The CDR3 has 17 amino acids. Germline loops: CDR1 LGHNA, CDR2 YNFKEQ. For the CDR3, the DNA is TGTGCCAGCAGCCGAGTAGGTAGCGGGGGGGCCTACAATGAGCAGTTCTTC. Its protein is CASSRVGSGGAYNEQFF.

The CDR3 DNA follows: TGCGCCAGCAGCCAAGCCCCAGGACAGAATAGGGAGCCCCAGCATTTT. It is translated as CASSQAPGQNREPQHF. This chain connects TRBV4-1 to TRBJ1-5; D possibly corresponds to TRBD1 (6 bases). V was shortened by 1 base and J by 8 bases, with 18 bases between the two germline ends. CDR1 and CDR2 from the germline V gene are MGHRA and YSYEKL. This CDR3 contains 16 residues.

This chain uses TRBV5-4 with TRBJ1-5, with 7 bases identical to TRBD1. This CDR3 is built from 14 residues. Germline V gene sequence: CDR1 SGHNT, CDR2 YYREEE (reference sequence). V lost 3 bases to trimming and J lost 6 bases; unmatched junction nucleotides: 6. The CDR3 nucleotides read TGTGCCAGCAGCTCCGCAGGGGGAGGTCAGCCCCAGCATTTT. Its translation: CASSSAGGGQPQHF.

This chain joins TRBV5-8 and TRBJ1-1; no firm D call. The CDR3 has 14 amino acids. Looked up from germline, CDR1 is SGHTS and CDR2 is YDEGEE. V lost 2 bases and J lost 4, with 12 bases in between. CDR3 sequence (DNA): TGTGCCAGCAGCTTCCGCCCTCGGGGCACTGAAGCTTTCTTT. As protein: CASSFRPRGTEAFF.

The rearrangement joins TRBV2 to TRBJ1-4, with TRBD1 matching 8 bases. The J segment lost 6 bases and the V segment lost 7 bases, leaving 4 bases of the junction unmatched. The CDR3 is 13 amino acids. The germline V gene has CDR1 SNHLY and CDR2 FYNNEI. The CDR3 nucleotides read TGTGCCAGCACGGACAGGGAATATGAAAAACTGTTTTTT. This codes for CASTDREYEKLFF. Full variable domain (rest looked up from reference TRBV2 and TRBJ1-4): EPEVTQTPSHQVTQMGQEVILRCVPISNHLYFYWYRQILGQKVEFLVSFYNNEISEKSEIFDDQFSVERPDGSNFTLKIRSTKLEDSAMYFCASTDREYEKLFFGSGTQLSVL.

The chain has TRBV5-1 and TRBJ2-1; D is possibly TRBD2 (5 bases). The length of the CDR3 is 13 residues. Trimming took off 4 bases at V and 4 bases at J, with 9 bases between the two ends. The V gene's germline CDR1 is SGHRS and CDR2 YFSETQ. DNA of the CDR3: TGCGCCAGCAGCCCTACGGGATACAATGAGCAGTTCTTC. It codes for CASSPTGYNEQFF.

The rearrangement joins TRBV6-2 or TRBV6-3 to TRBJ1-6; the D gene is possibly TRBD1 (6 bases). The germline gives CDR1 MNHEY, CDR2 SVGEGT. CDR3 size: 14 residues. Trimming removed 4 bases from V and 10 bases from J, with 14 bases in between. The CDR3 DNA reads TGTGCCAGCAGTTCGGGACAAGCTCTATCACCCCTCCACTTT. As protein: CASSSGQALSPLHF.

V gene TRBV7-6 combines with J gene TRBJ1-1; TRBD1 is a possible D gene (5 bases). The germline V gene has CDR1 SGHVS and CDR2 FNYEAQ. V lost 1 base, J lost 11 bases, and 11 bases lay in between. This CDR3 has 12 residues. CDR3 protein: CASSLGGGRAFF. Written as DNA, the CDR3 is TGTGCCAGCAGCTTAGGGGGGGGTAGGGCTTTCTTT. The complete variable domain, with remaining parts taken from reference TRBV7-6 and TRBJ1-1, reads GAGVSQSPRYKVTKRGQDVALRCDPISGHVSLYWYRQALGQGPEFLTYFNYEAQQDKSGLPNDRFSAERPEGSISTLTIQRTEQRDSAMYRCASSLGGGRAFFGQGTRLTVV.

The V gene is TRBV24-1, the J gene TRBJ1-2; 7 bases agree with TRBD1. Trimming at V came to 4 bases and at J to 5 bases, leaving 9 bases not matched to a gene. CDR3 size: 15 residues. Germline lookup yields CDR1 KGHDR and CDR2 SFDVKD. The DNA for the CDR3 is TGTGCCACCAGTGACCGTTCGACAGGGAGTTATGGCTACACCTTC. Encoded protein: CATSDRSTGSYGYTF.

The rearrangement joins TRBV4-3 to TRBJ2-1; TRBD2 matches 7 bases. This CDR3 has 17 residues. Trimming at V came to 3 bases and at J to 0 bases, leaving 8 bases not matched to a gene. Germline V lookup: CDR1 LGHNA, CDR2 YSLEER. CDR3 protein: CASSQVTGTTSYNEQFF. Written as DNA, the CDR3 is TGCGCCAGCAGCCAGGTTACCGGGACTACCTCCTACAATGAGCAGTTCTTC.

The chain joins TRBV5-4 to TRBJ2-1; D gene ambiguous. The V and J ends lost 1 base and 7 bases respectively, with 15 bases between them. The germline gives CDR1 SGHNT, CDR2 YYREEE (reference sequence). The CDR3 loop spans 15 amino acids. CDR3 protein: CASSLPSSLSNEQFF. CDR3 nucleotides: TGTGCCAGCAGCTTGCCGTCCTCCCTTTCTAATGAGCAGTTCTTC. The full variable domain, in which reference TRBV5-4 and TRBJ2-1 provide the parts outside the CDR3, is ETGVTQSPTHLIKTRGQQVTLRCSSQSGHNTVSWYQQALGQGPQFIFQYYREEENGRGNFPPRFSGLQFPNYSSELNVNALELDDSALYLCASSLPSSLSNEQFFGPGTRLTVL.

The V call is TRBV10-3, the J call TRBJ1-5, with D unresolved. Germline values: CDR1 ENHRY, CDR2 SYGVKD. With 10 bases removed from V and 8 bases from J, the gap between germline ends came to 21 bases. This CDR3 is 14 amino acids long. CDR3 DNA: TGTGCCACCTCACCACCCGAATCCCGGGAGCCCCAGCATTTT. This gives the protein CATSPPESREPQHF.

In this sample, this clone turned up a few times. The rearrangement joins TRBV2 to TRBJ2-2; 7 bases are a match to TRBD1. V dropped 6 bases and J dropped 4; count of bases not matched to a gene: 8. The CDR3 runs to 15 residues. Germline lookup yields CDR1 SNHLY and CDR2 FYNNEI. CDR3 sequence: CASSDNPGGTGELFF. As DNA, the CDR3 is TGTGCCAGCAGCGATAACCCAGGGGGCACCGGGGAGCTGTTTTTT.

The V call is TRBV7-9, the J call TRBJ1-4; D not resolved. CDR3 size: 14 residues. V lost 7 bases, J lost 8 bases, and 17 bases lay in between. Germline loops: CDR1 SEHNR, CDR2 FQNEAQ (reference sequence). In nucleotides, the CDR3 is TGTGCCAGCACCCCTTTAGAAGGCGGGGAAAAACTGTTTTTT. It is translated as CASTPLEGGEKLFF.

The chain couples TRBV9 to TRBJ1-2, with a weak D call TRBD1 (6 bases). In germline, CDR1 is SGDLS, CDR2 YYNGEE. CDR3 size: 13 residues. The V and J ends lost 0 bases and 6 bases respectively, with 9 bases between them. For the CDR3, the DNA is TGTGCCAGCAGCGTAGCATACAGGGATGGCTACACCTTC. This gives the protein CASSVAYRDGYTF.

The V and J genes are TRBV6-4 and TRBJ1-1, with unresolved D. Germline CDR1 is MRHNA and CDR2 is SNTAGT. V was cut by 5 bases and J by 1 base, with 8 bases left in between. This CDR3 has 13 amino acids. Here the CDR3 DNA reads TGTGCCAGCAGTACTACGGGGAACACTGAAGCTTTCTTT. Its translation: CASSTTGNTEAFF.

The chain couples TRBV5-1 to TRBJ2-6; the match to TRBD1 covers 9 bases. The CDR3 has 19 amino acids. Germline V CDR1 and CDR2: SGHRS, YFSETQ. Unmatched junction bases numbered 14, after V lost 6 bases and J lost 1 base. The CDR3 DNA reads as TGCGCCAGCACCGCCTCAACAGGGGGCCTTTCTTCTGGGGCCAACGTCCTGACTTTC. This translates into CASTASTGGLSSGANVLTF.

This chain links TRBV29-1 with TRBJ1-1, with D possibly being TRBD1 (5 bases). Germline-derived CDR1 and CDR2 are SQVTM and ANQGSEA. There are 13 residues in the CDR3. Trimming took off 3 bases at V and 6 bases at J, with 14 bases between the two ends. The CDR3 region is CSVDRQVGAEAFF. The DNA for the CDR3 is TGCAGCGTTGATCGGCAGGTAGGGGCTGAAGCTTTCTTT.

The V call is TRBV12-5, the J call TRBJ1-1; 8 bases align to TRBD1. This CDR3 is built from 17 residues. Per the germline V gene, CDR1 is LGHNT and CDR2 is FRNRAP. With V trimmed by 0 bases and J by 4 bases, 10 bases remained unmatched. The CDR3 sequence: CASGLVITGGGLTEAFF. CDR3 coding DNA: TGTGCTAGTGGTTTGGTCATAACAGGGGGAGGACTCACTGAAGCTTTCTTT.

The rearrangement joins TRBV10-3 to TRBJ1-1; D is unresolved. With 3 bases removed from V and 1 base from J, the gap between germline ends came to 6 bases. This CDR3 has 13 residues. The germline V gene encodes CDR1 ENHRY and CDR2 SYGVKD. The CDR3 DNA sequence: TGTGCCATCAGTGATCGAGAGAACACTGAAGCTTTCTTT. Protein sequence: CAISDRENTEAFF.

The chain employs TRBV7-3 and TRBJ2-2; D remains unclear. The CDR3 is 13 amino acids. Per the germline V gene, CDR1 is SGHTA and CDR2 is FQGTGA. Deletions cut 2 bases from V and 8 bases from J, with 9 bases between. This CDR3 reads CASSLDIRGELFF. The CDR3 nucleotides are TGTGCCAGCAGCTTAGACATAAGGGGGGAGCTGTTTTTT.

The chain has TRBV12-5 and TRBJ2-2; D unresolved. V lost 7 bases and J 0 bases, leaving 9 bases between the germline ends. Per the germline V gene, CDR1 is LGHNT and CDR2 is FRNRAP. The CDR3 totals 14 residues. For the CDR3, the DNA is TGTGCTAGTGCCCCGAGCGCGAACACCGGGGAGCTGTTTTTT. Encoded protein: CASAPSANTGELFF.

The gene calls are TRBV6-2 or TRBV6-3 and TRBJ2-7; tentative D call: TRBD1 (5 bases). CDR1 and CDR2 (germline): MNHEY, SVGEGT. V gave up 6 bases and J gave up 2 bases, with 17 bases separating them. The CDR3 is made up of 15 amino acids. The DNA of the CDR3 is TGTGCCAGCAGCCGCTCCAGGACGGACACCTACGAGCAGTACTTC. Translating it yields CASSRSRTDTYEQYF.

The rearrangement joins TRBV5-1 to TRBJ1-6; the D is unclear. The germline gives CDR1 SGHRS, CDR2 YFSETQ. V was clipped by 7 bases and J by 8 bases, with 25 bases between them. The CDR3 loop spans 17 amino acids. The CDR3, as DNA: TGCGCCAGCTCCCCACAAAGTAGCGGGGTGGGTTATTCACCCCTCCACTTT. This encodes CASSPQSSGVGYSPLHF.

This chain connects TRBV27 to TRBJ1-2; 9 bases align to TRBD1. The CDR3 length is 17 residues. With 6 bases clipped from V and 4 bases from J, the junction kept 15 bases outside the gene matches. Per germline, CDR1 MNHEY and CDR2 SMNVEV (reference sequence). The CDR3 sequence: CASSPTFVPTGGYGYTF. In DNA, the CDR3 is TGTGCCAGCAGCCCTACCTTCGTTCCGACAGGGGGCTATGGCTACACCTTC.

This chain joins TRBV9 and TRBJ1-1, with D maybe TRBD1 (6 bases). V lost 0 bases to trimming and J lost 0 bases, with 15 bases between them. The germline CDR1 and CDR2 sequences are SGDLS and YYNGEE. The CDR3 spans 17 residues. This CDR3 is CASSVGPRTVMNTEAFF. CDR3 DNA: TGTGCCAGCAGCGTAGGGCCCCGGACAGTAATGAACACTGAAGCTTTCTTT. Together with reference TRBV9 and TRBJ1-1, the CDR3 gives the full variable domain: DSGVTQTPKHLITATGQRVTLRCSPRSGDLSVYWYQQSLDQGLQFLIQYYNGEERAKGNILERFSAQQFPDLHSELNLSSLELGDSALYFCASSVGPRTVMNTEAFFGQGTRLTVV.

The V and J genes are TRBV24-1 and TRBJ1-2; 8 bases match TRBD1. In germline, CDR1 is KGHDR, CDR2 SFDVKD. The CDR3 sequence is 12 residues long. Trimming took 10 bases from V and 4 from J; bases not matched to a gene: 4. The CDR3 loop reads CATKGTGYGYTF. CDR3 DNA sequence: TGTGCCACTAAAGGGACAGGCTATGGCTACACCTTC.

In regard to this clone: The junction and the germline gene differ at one end; a read error may be behind it. This chain links TRBV11-1 with TRBJ2-5; D is undetermined. Germline CDR1 reads SGHAT; CDR2 reads FQDESV (reference sequence). This CDR3 has 13 amino acids. The CDR3 DNA sequence: TGTGCCAGCAGCCGATCCGACACGGCAGACCGACACTTC. As protein: CASSRSDTADRHF. The full variable domain, its missing parts supplied by reference TRBV11-1 and TRBJ2-5, is EAEVAQSPRYKITEKSQAVAFWCDPISGHATLYWYRQILGQGPELLVQFQDESVVDDSQLPKDRFSAERLKGVDSTLKIQPAELGDSAMYLCASSRSDTADRHFGPGTRLLVL.